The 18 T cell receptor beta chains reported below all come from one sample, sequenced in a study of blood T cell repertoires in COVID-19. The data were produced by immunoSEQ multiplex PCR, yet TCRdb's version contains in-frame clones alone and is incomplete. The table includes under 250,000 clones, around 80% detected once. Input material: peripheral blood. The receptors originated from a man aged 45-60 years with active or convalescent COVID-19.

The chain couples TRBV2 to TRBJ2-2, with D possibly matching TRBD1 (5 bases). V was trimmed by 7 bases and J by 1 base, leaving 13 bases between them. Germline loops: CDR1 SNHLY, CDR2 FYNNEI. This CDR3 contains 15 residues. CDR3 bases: TGTGCCAGCACTGGTCTCAGGGTGAACACCGGGGAGCTGTTTTTT. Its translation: CASTGLRVNTGELFF.

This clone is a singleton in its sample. The CDR3 coding sequence is TGCGCCAGCAGCCAAGGACCCGCGACAGGGGCTGGAAACACCATATATTTT. Protein sequence: CASSQGPATGAGNTIYF. This rearrangement joins TRBV4-1 to TRBJ1-3, with TRBD1 matching over 8 bases. Germline CDR1 MGHRA, CDR2 YSYEKL. The trim removed 1 base at V and 2 bases at J, leaving 7 bases unmatched. This CDR3 spans 17 amino acids.

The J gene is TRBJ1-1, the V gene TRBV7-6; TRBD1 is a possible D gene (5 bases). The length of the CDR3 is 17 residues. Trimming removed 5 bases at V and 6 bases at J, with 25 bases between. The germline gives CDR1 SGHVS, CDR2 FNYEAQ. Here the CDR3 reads CASSLNRAWGDIAEAFF. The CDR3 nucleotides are TGTGCCAGCAGCCTAAACCGGGCCTGGGGGGATATTGCTGAAGCTTTCTTT.

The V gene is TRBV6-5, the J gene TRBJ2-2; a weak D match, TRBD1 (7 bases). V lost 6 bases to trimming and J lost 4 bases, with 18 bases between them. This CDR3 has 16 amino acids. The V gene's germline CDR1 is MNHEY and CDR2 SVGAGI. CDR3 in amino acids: CASSYRTGGSTGELFF. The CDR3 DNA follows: TGTGCCAGCAGCTACCGGACAGGAGGGTCCACCGGGGAGCTGTTTTTT.

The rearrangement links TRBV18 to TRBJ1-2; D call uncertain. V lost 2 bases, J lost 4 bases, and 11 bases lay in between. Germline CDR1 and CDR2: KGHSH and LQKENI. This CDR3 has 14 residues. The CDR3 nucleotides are TGTGCCAGCTCACCAGTGGGAGGCCGCTATGGCTACACCTTC. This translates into CASSPVGGRYGYTF.

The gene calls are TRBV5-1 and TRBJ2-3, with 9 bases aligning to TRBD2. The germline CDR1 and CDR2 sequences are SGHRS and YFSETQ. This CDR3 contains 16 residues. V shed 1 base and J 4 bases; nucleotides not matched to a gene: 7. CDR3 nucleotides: TGCGCCAGCAGCTTGCCTCTAGCGGGGTCTTCAGATACGCAGTATTTT. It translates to CASSLPLAGSSDTQYF.

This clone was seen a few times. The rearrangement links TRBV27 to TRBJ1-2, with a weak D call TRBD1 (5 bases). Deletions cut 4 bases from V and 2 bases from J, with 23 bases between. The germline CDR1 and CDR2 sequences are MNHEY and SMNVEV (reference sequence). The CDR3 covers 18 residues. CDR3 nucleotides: TGTGCCAGCAGTTCCGCAGGTCTGGGCAGGGCGTGGAACTATGGCTACACCTTC. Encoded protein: CASSSAGLGRAWNYGYTF.

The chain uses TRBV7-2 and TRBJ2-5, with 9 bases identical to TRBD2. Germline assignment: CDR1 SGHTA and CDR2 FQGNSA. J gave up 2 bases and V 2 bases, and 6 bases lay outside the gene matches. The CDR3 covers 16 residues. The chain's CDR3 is CASSLSATSGQETQYF. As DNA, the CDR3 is TGTGCCAGCAGCTTAAGCGCGACTAGCGGACAAGAGACCCAGTACTTC.

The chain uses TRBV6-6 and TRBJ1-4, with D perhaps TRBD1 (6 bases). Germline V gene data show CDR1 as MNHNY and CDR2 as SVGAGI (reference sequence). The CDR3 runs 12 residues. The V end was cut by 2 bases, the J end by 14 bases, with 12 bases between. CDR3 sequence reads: CASSYGGNKLFF. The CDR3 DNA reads TGTGCCAGCAGTTACGGGGGCAATAAGCTGTTTTTT.

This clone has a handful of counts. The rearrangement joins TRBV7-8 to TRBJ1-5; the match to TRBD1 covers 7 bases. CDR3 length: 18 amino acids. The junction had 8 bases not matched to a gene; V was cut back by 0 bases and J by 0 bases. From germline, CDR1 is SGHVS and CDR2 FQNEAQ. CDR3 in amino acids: CASSLARDSLDSNQPQHF. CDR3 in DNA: TGTGCCAGCAGCTTAGCGAGGGACAGTCTAGATAGCAATCAGCCCCAGCATTTT. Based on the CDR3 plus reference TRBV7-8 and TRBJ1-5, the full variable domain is GAGVSQSPRYKVAKRGQDVALRCDPISGHVSLFWYQQALGQGPEFLTYFQNEAQLDKSGLPSDRFFAERPEGSVSTLKIQRTQQEDSAVYLCASSLARDSLDSNQPQHFGDGTRLSIL.

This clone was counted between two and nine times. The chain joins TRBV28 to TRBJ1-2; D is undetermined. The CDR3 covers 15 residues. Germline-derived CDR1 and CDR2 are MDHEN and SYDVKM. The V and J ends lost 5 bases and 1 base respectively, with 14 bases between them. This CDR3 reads CASSPRFRVNYGYTF. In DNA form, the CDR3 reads TGTGCCAGCAGTCCCCGGTTCCGGGTTAACTATGGCTACACCTTC.

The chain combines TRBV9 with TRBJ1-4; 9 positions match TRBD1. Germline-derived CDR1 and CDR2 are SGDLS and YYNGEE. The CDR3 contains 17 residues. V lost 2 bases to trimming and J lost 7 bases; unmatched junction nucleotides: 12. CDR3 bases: TGTGCCAGCAGCGTGTTCGACCGGGACAGGGTGCGTGAAAAACTGTTTTTT. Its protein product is CASSVFDRDRVREKLFF. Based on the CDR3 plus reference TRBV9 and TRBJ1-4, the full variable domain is DSGVTQTPKHLITATGQRVTLRCSPRSGDLSVYWYQQSLDQGLQFLIQYYNGEERAKGNILERFSAQQFPDLHSELNLSSLELGDSALYFCASSVFDRDRVREKLFFGSGTQLSVL.

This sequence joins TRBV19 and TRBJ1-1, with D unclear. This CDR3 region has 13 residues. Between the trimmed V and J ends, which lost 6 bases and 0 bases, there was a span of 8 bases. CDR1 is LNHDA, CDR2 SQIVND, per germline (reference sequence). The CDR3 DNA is TGTGCCAGTAGCAATGAGGTGAACACTGAAGCTTTCTTT. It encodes CASSNEVNTEAFF.

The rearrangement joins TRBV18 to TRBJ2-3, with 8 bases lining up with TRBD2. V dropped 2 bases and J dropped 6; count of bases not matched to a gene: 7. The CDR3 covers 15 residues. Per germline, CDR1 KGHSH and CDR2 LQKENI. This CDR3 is CASSPAGGSSDTQYF. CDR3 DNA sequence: TGTGCCAGCTCACCAGCGGGGGGATCAAGCGATACGCAGTATTTT.

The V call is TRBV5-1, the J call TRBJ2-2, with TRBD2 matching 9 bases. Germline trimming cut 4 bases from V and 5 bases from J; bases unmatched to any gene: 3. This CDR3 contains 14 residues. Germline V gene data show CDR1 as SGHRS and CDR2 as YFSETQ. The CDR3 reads CASSLAGTTGELFF. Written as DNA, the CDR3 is TGCGCCAGCAGCCTAGCGGGGACGACCGGGGAGCTGTTTTTT.

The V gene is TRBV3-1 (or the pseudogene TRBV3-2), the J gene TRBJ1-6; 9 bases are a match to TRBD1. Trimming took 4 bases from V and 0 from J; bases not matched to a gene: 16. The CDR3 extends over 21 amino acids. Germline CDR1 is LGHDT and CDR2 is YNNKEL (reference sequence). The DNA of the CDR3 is TGTGCCAGCAGCCTGGGACAGGGTGTCTCCCGGAGTAGCTCCTATAATTCACCCCTCCACTTT. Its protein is CASSLGQGVSRSSSYNSPLHF.

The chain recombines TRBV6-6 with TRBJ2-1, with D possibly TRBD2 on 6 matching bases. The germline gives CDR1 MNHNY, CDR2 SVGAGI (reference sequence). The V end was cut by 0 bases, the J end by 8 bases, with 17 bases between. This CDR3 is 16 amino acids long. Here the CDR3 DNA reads TGTGCCAGCAGTTACTCGGTGGGTAGCGGTAAAGATGAGCAGTTCTTC. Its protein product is CASSYSVGSGKDEQFF.

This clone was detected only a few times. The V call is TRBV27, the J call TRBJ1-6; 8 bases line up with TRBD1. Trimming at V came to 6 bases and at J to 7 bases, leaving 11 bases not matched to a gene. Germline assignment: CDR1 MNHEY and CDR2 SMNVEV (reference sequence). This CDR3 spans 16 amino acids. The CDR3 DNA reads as TGTGCCAGCAGACCTCTCGACAGGGGTTTCAATTCACCCCTCCACTTT. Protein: CASRPLDRGFNSPLHF.